The 2 T cell receptor beta chains listed next were all sequenced from one sample in a study of blood T cell repertoires in COVID-19. Data came from immunoSEQ multiplex PCR; TCRdb stores just in-frame clones and leaves some out. The sample gives hundreds of thousands of clones, about 91% of which show up once; approximately 7% is in the top ten. The sequencing input was peripheral blood. The receptors derive from a woman in her 30s who had recovered from COVID-19.

This clone was found once. The chain uses TRBV5-1 and TRBJ1-2; a weak D match, TRBD1 (5 bases). This CDR3 region has 14 residues. V dropped 2 bases and J dropped 3 bases, with 11 bases sitting between them. The germline gives CDR1 SGHRS, CDR2 YFSETQ. CDR3 in amino acids: CASSLTRADYGYTF. The CDR3 DNA follows: TGCGCCAGCAGCTTAACCAGGGCCGACTATGGCTACACCTTC. Drawing the rest from reference TRBV5-1 and TRBJ1-2, the complete variable domain is KAGVTQTPRYLIKTRGQQVTLSCSPISGHRSVSWYQQTPGQGLQFLFEYFSETQRNKGNFPGRFSGRQFSNSRSEMNVSTLELGDSALYLCASSLTRADYGYTFGSGTRLTVV.

V is TRBV4-2 and J is TRBJ2-3; TRBD2 agrees at 8 bases. V gave up 1 base and J gave up 5 bases; unmatched junction bases: 5. The germline gives CDR1 LGHNA, CDR2 YNFKEQ. The CDR3 length is 15 residues. The CDR3 bases are TGTGCCAGCAGCCAAGGTAGCGGGGAGTTAGATACGCAGTATTTT. Residues: CASSQGSGELDTQYF.